This passage covers 28 T cell receptor beta chains from one sample sequenced in a study of T cell responses to AZD1222 COVID-19 vaccine. Clones were read by immunoSEQ multiplex PCR, and TCRdb kept only the in-frame ones, dropping some. The data contain some 96,000 clones, about 88% of them singletons. The sequenced sample was peripheral blood, obtained on day 0 of AZD1222 vaccination. The receptors shown here come from an adult in good health.

As concerns this clone: The sample carries other DNA sequences with the same CDR3. J is TRBJ1-2 and V is TRBV28; D call uncertain. V was cut by 4 bases and J by 3 bases, with 12 bases left in between. This CDR3 region has 14 residues. CDR1 is MDHEN, CDR2 SYDVKM, per germline. The CDR3: CASSSPGRDYGYTF. Written as DNA, the CDR3 is TGTGCCAGCAGTTCCCCCGGACGGGACTATGGCTACACCTTC.

V and J are TRBV29-1 and TRBJ1-2, with a tentative D call TRBD1 (6 bases). Looked up from germline, CDR1 is SQVTM and CDR2 is ANQGSEA. The V and J ends lost 0 bases and 2 bases respectively, with 13 bases between them. The CDR3 contains 15 residues. The CDR3 bases are TGCAGCGTTGAAGATCAAAGGACAGCCAACTATGGCTACACCTTC. Translated, it gives CSVEDQRTANYGYTF.

The gene calls are TRBV18 and TRBJ1-1; no clear D. The CDR3 sequence is 14 residues long. Looked up from germline, CDR1 is KGHSH and CDR2 is LQKENI. The ends were cut back, 3 bases at V and 3 bases at J, with 11 bases in the middle. CDR3 bases: TGTGCCAGCTCACCTACGGGAGCGGACACTGAAGCTTTCTTT. Translating it yields CASSPTGADTEAFF. The full variable domain, in which reference TRBV18 and TRBJ1-1 provide the parts outside the CDR3, is NAGVMQNPRHLVRRRGQEARLRCSPMKGHSHVYWYRQLPEEGLKFMVYLQKENIIDESGMPKERFSAEFPKEGPSILRIQQVVRGDSAAYFCASSPTGADTEAFFGQGTRLTVV.

The rearrangement links TRBV4-2 to TRBJ1-3; a weak D match, TRBD1 (5 bases). Germline CDR1 reads LGHNA; CDR2 reads YNFKEQ. Trimming cost V 0 bases and J 0 bases, with 15 bases left between them. The CDR3 has 18 amino acids. In DNA, the CDR3 is TGTGCCAGCAGCCAAGATTCGGCACAGGCCTACTCTGGAAACACCATATATTTT. Its protein is CASSQDSAQAYSGNTIYF.

J is TRBJ2-7 and V is TRBV15; D may be TRBD2 (6 bases). Trimming removed 0 bases at V and 3 bases at J, with 6 bases between. Germline V lookup: CDR1 LNHNV, CDR2 YYDKDF (reference sequence). The CDR3 covers 13 residues. CDR3 loop: CATSREGGYEQYF. CDR3 DNA sequence: TGTGCCACCAGCAGAGAGGGGGGCTACGAGCAGTACTTC.

CDR3: CASSLSTDTQYF. For the CDR3, the DNA is TGTGCCAGCAGCCTAAGCACAGATACGCAGTATTTT. The chain uses TRBV5-4 and TRBJ2-3, with D unclear. The CDR3 totals 12 residues. Trimming cost V 4 bases and J 0 bases, with 3 bases left between them. Germline CDR1 is SGHNT and CDR2 is YYREEE (reference sequence).

The chain uses TRBV19 and TRBJ2-2; D may correspond to TRBD1 or TRBD2 (5 bases each). CDR1 is LNHDA, CDR2 SQIVND, per germline (reference sequence). The germline V and J ends were trimmed by 6 bases and 2 bases, with 19 bases remaining between them. CDR3 length equals 17 residues. The CDR3 is CASRIPGPSLNTGELFF. CDR3 nucleotide sequence: TGTGCCAGTAGGATCCCGGGGCCCTCCCTTAACACCGGGGAGCTGTTTTTT.

J is TRBJ1-2 and V is TRBV19; D not resolved. This CDR3 contains 13 residues. Germline assignment: CDR1 LNHDA and CDR2 SQIVND (reference sequence). Trimming left V 4 bases short and J 1 base short, with 7 bases between. CDR3 nucleotide sequence: TGTGCCAGTAGTAACCAGTTTAACTATGGCTACACCTTC. Residues: CASSNQFNYGYTF.

The chain joins TRBV5-6 to TRBJ1-3; weak D call: TRBD1 (5 bases). V was trimmed by 1 base and J by 4 bases, leaving 18 bases between them. This CDR3 comprises 17 residues. Looked up from germline, CDR1 is SGHDT and CDR2 is YYEEEE. CDR3 DNA: TGTGCCAGCAGCTTGTTTCAGGGTTTCGATTCGGGAAACACCATATATTTT. This translates into CASSLFQGFDSGNTIYF.

This sequence joins TRBV2 and TRBJ2-3; D is perhaps TRBD2 (7 bases). CDR3 size: 17 residues. The V end lost 4 bases, the J end lost 2 bases, and 19 bases lay between the germline ends. Germline V gene sequence: CDR1 SNHLY, CDR2 FYNNEI. The CDR3, as DNA: TGTGCCAGCAGTGGGGGGACACAGGGACTAATCACAGATACGCAGTATTTT. Protein: CASSGGTQGLITDTQYF.

Of note for this clone: Other DNA sequences of this sample code for an identical CDR3. The chain carries TRBV28 and TRBJ1-2, with 8 bases aligning to TRBD1. CDR3 length equals 14 residues. CDR1 is MDHEN and CDR2 is SYDVKM in the germline V gene. Unmatched junction bases numbered 6, after V lost 6 bases and J lost 3 bases. The CDR3 reads CASSSGQGDYGYTF. CDR3 DNA: TGTGCCAGCAGCTCTGGACAGGGTGACTATGGCTACACCTTC.

The chain uses TRBV1 and TRBJ1-6. TRBV1 is assigned pseudogene status. This CDR3 contains 14 residues. The CDR3 is CTSSLPKRDSPLHF. As DNA, the CDR3 is TGCACCAGCAGCCTCCCAAAAAGGGATTCACCCCTCCACTTT.

The genes are TRBV6-5 and TRBJ2-7; TRBD1 agrees at 7 bases. Germline loops: CDR1 MNHEY, CDR2 SVGAGI. The J segment lost 5 bases and the V segment lost 6 bases, leaving 10 bases of the junction unmatched. The CDR3 totals 14 residues. The CDR3 DNA reads TGTGCCAGCAGCTTTGGACAGGCGGGCCACGAGCAGTACTTC. It specifies CASSFGQAGHEQYF.

This rearrangement joins TRBV7-2 to TRBJ2-4; possible D gene TRBD1, 5 bases. This CDR3 is built from 14 residues. Trimming removed 5 bases from V and 1 base from J, with 9 bases in between. Germline V gives CDR1 SGHTA, CDR2 FQGNSA. The CDR3 DNA sequence: TGTGCCAGCAGCGCTCCAGGGGCCAAAAACATTCAGTACTTC. Its protein is CASSAPGAKNIQYF. Supplemented by reference TRBV7-2 and TRBJ2-4, the full variable domain reads GAGVSQSPSNKVTEKGKDVELRCDPISGHTALYWYRQSLGQGLEFLIYFQGNSAPDKSGLPSDRFSAERTGGSVSTLTIQRTQQEDSAVYLCASSAPGAKNIQYFGAGTRLSVL.

This clone came up once. The V call is TRBV29-1, the J call TRBJ2-3, with D possibly being TRBD1 (6 bases). This CDR3 is 15 amino acids long. V was pared by 4 bases and J by 3 bases, with 17 bases between. The germline CDR1 and CDR2 sequences are SQVTM and ANQGSEA. CDR3 loop: CSVASGQRGTDTQYF. The CDR3 nucleotides are TGCAGCGTTGCCAGCGGACAGAGAGGGACAGATACGCAGTATTTT.

This chain connects TRBV7-2 to TRBJ1-4; a weak D match, TRBD1 (5 bases). Per the germline V gene, CDR1 is SGHTA and CDR2 is FQGNSA. This CDR3 is built from 16 residues. The V gene lost 5 bases and the J gene lost 0 bases, with 13 bases spanning the gap. CDR3 nucleotide sequence: TGTGCCAGCAGCCGCGACAGAGGTGCAACTAATGAAAAACTGTTTTTT. Translated: CASSRDRGATNEKLFF.

This chain connects TRBV12-3 or TRBV12-4 to TRBJ2-2; D remains ambiguous. This CDR3 has 12 residues. V lost 6 bases to trimming and J lost 7 bases, with 9 bases between them. The DNA for the CDR3 is TGTGCCAGCAGGCCCGTGAGCGGGGAGCTGTTTTTT. This encodes CASRPVSGELFF.

This clone has just a few counts. The chain combines TRBV19 with TRBJ2-6; D not certain. V was trimmed by 3 bases and J by 0 bases, leaving 9 bases between them. The CDR3 sequence is 16 residues long. Germline CDR1 and CDR2: LNHDA and SQIVND (reference sequence). CDR3: CASSMGPRSGANVLTF. The CDR3 DNA sequence: TGTGCCAGTAGTATGGGTCCACGCTCTGGGGCCAACGTCCTGACTTTC.

The rearrangement links TRBV6-6 to TRBJ2-2; 8 bases map to TRBD1. Germline CDR1 MNHNY, CDR2 SVGAGI (reference sequence). The J segment lost 1 base and the V segment lost 6 bases, leaving 4 bases of the junction unmatched. CDR3 length: 15 amino acids. The CDR3 DNA reads as TGTGCCAGCAGATCCGGGACAGGGAACACCGGGGAGCTGTTTTTT. Protein: CASRSGTGNTGELFF.

V gene TRBV28 combines with J gene TRBJ1-6; perhaps TRBD1 as D (6 bases). There are 14 residues in the CDR3. Trimming shortened V by 8 bases and J by 9 bases, and 17 bases separated the two germline ends. CDR1 and CDR2 (germline): MDHEN, SYDVKM. CDR3 sequence reads: CASARGGKSSPLHF. The CDR3 bases are TGTGCCAGCGCAAGGGGGGGGAAATCTTCACCCCTCCACTTT. Full variable domain (missing parts from reference TRBV28 and TRBJ1-6): DVKVTQSSRYLVKRTGEKVFLECVQDMDHENMFWYRQDPGLGLRLIYFSYDVKMKEKGDIPEGYSVSREKKERFSLILESASTNQTSMYLCASARGGKSSPLHFGNGTRLTVT.

Regarding this clone: In the same sample, other DNA sequences code for this CDR3. The V call is TRBV6-5, the J call TRBJ1-5; unclear D gene. Germline V gene lookup returns CDR1 MNHEY and CDR2 SVGAGI. The V end was cut by 6 bases, the J end by 0 bases, with 6 bases between. The CDR3 loop spans 13 amino acids. Here the CDR3 reads CASRRDSNQPQHF. The CDR3 nucleotides read TGTGCCAGCAGGCGAGATAGCAATCAGCCCCAGCATTTT.

This chain joins TRBV12-3 or TRBV12-4 and TRBJ2-1; the D gene is possibly TRBD2 (6 bases). Trimming removed 2 bases from V and 10 bases from J, with 12 bases in between. CDR3 length: 13 amino acids. The CDR3 DNA sequence: TGTGCCAGCAGTTTAACCCTAGCGAGGGAGCAGTTCTTC. This translates into CASSLTLAREQFF.

This sequence joins TRBV28 and TRBJ2-5, with TRBD2 matching 11 bases. Looked up from germline, CDR1 is MDHEN and CDR2 is SYDVKM. J lost 7 bases, V lost 7 bases, and 8 bases had no gene match. CDR3 length: 14 amino acids. CDR3 protein: CASTPSGRIGTQYF. The CDR3 DNA reads TGTGCCAGCACGCCTAGCGGGAGGATCGGGACCCAGTACTTC.

This chain connects TRBV10-3 to TRBJ1-1; 7 nucleotides agree with TRBD1. Germline-derived CDR1 and CDR2 are ENHRY and SYGVKD. Trimming took 4 bases from V and 6 from J; bases not matched to a gene: 5. This CDR3 has 13 residues. CDR3 coding DNA: TGTGCCATCAGTGGAGCTGACAGGGCTGAAGCTTTCTTT. Protein: CAISGADRAEAFF.

J is TRBJ1-2 and V is TRBV28; D is uncertain. The germline V gene encodes CDR1 MDHEN and CDR2 SYDVKM. V was trimmed by 8 bases and J by 4 bases, leaving 14 bases between them. The CDR3 covers 13 residues. The CDR3 DNA follows: TGTGCCAGCGGACTAGGACTGATCTATGGCTACACCTTC. It encodes CASGLGLIYGYTF.

The chain has TRBV10-1 and TRBJ1-2, with D perhaps matching TRBD1 (5 bases). This CDR3 comprises 13 residues. Per the germline V gene, CDR1 is WNHNN and CDR2 is SYGVQD (reference sequence). Trimming removed 8 bases at V and 4 bases at J, with 14 bases between. In DNA form, the CDR3 reads TGCGCCAGCCAGTCGTCCACAGGCTATGGCTACACCTTC. Its translation is CASQSSTGYGYTF.

The table lists this clone with a few counts. The V gene is TRBV5-4, the J gene TRBJ1-2; TRBD1 aligns across 10 bases. Unmatched junction bases numbered 10, after V lost 5 bases and J lost 6 bases. This CDR3 has 15 amino acids. Germline V gives CDR1 SGHNT, CDR2 YYREEE (reference sequence). CDR3 nucleotide sequence: TGTGCCAGCAGGGCGACAGGGGGCGCTTTGAATGGCTACACCTTC. This codes for CASRATGGALNGYTF.

This clone was seen more than once but under ten times. This chain uses TRBV19 with TRBJ1-1; TRBD1 is a possible D gene (6 bases). The CDR3 has 16 residues. Trimming removed 3 bases from V and 4 bases from J, with 18 bases in between. Germline CDR1 is LNHDA and CDR2 is SQIVND (reference sequence). CDR3 protein: CASSISGGRGSTEAFF. CDR3 nucleotides: TGTGCCAGTAGTATTAGCGGGGGGCGCGGTAGCACTGAAGCTTTCTTT.